Described below is a single TCR beta chain sequence and its context. Its antigen remains undetermined. Within one base of it there is no much larger clone, and no base qualities were kept. This specimen comes from a study of shared clonotypes between healthy human individuals (TCRdb year 2020). Regarding the complete study: A couple of women and a few men aged 18 to 49 years were included in the cohort. To estimate repertoire size and how much clonotypes are shared between individuals, the study performed deep sequencing of blood TCR repertoires from a few healthy adults. For each donor, three plates each were used for CD4 naive and CD4 memory, two plates were used for CD8 naive, and one plate was used for CD8 memory. To increase sequencing depth and limit assay-specific biases, different laboratories used diverse techniques to prepare libraries and sequence TCR repertoires. Between about 0.94 and 8.9 billion PBMCs per donor were obtained by leukapheresis. Results the study describes overall, beyond this receptor: Naive subsets generally had larger estimated clonotype richness than memory subsets did. Because the study included a small number of donors, the genetic and exposure-history diversity represented was limited. Compared with non-shared clonotypes, the clonotypes found in all four sorted-subset donors had higher generation probabilities. Across four donors, around 5.4% of naive CD4, approximately 3.5% of naive CD8, approximately 2.5% of memory CD4, and around 0.4% of memory CD8 clonotypes were shared. Even with the large sequencing depth, rarefaction of the sorted-subset datasets indicated that sequencing was incomplete. Pairwise subsampling indicated that sequencing depth was expected to affect the degree of clonotype sharing among donors. Sampling was restricted to blood, and TCR repertoires in tissue are likely to differ from TCR repertoires in blood.

Ends trimmed: V by 3 bases, J by 10 bases; bases unmatched to a gene: 11. From cysteine to phenylalanine, the CDR3 is 16 amino acids long. Only the CDR3 region is kept as DNA, spanning 48 bases read in frame from base 1. CDR1 and CDR2, per the germline V gene (reference sequence), are LNHDA and SQIVND. Donors were healthy HIV-negative adults with no recently reported acute infections or vaccinations. All donors were Caucasian adults living in Nashville, Tennessee, USA. CD4+ T cells were enriched by magnetic negative selection, after which naive cells were positively selected on CD45RA and the negative fraction was taken as the memory subset. Blood was obtained by leukapheresis, after which PBMCs were separated by Ficoll-Histopaque density gradient centrifugation and cryopreserved in liquid nitrogen vapor phase. Analytical flow cytometry was used to check the purity and quantity of every magnetically sorted T cell population. From each sorted fraction, genomic DNA was isolated and quantified by UV absorbance on a Nanodrop 2000c.

TCR CDR3 regions were amplified from genomic DNA by multiplex PCR using the deep immunoSEQ assay. Extracted genomic DNA from each cell subset was spread evenly across all wells of several immunoSEQ 96-well plates, with each plate serving as a replicate. Each replicate PCR for sorted subsets received roughly 0.2 ug genomic DNA, equal to around 32,000 T cell genomes. The purified libraries were quantified using a Qubit 3.0 fluorometer, sized with a Bioanalyzer 2100, and then quantified again using the KAPA Library Quantification kit. Every immunoSEQ 96-well plate was sequenced on a dedicated single-read 150-cycle Illumina NextSeq 550 flow cell. Per the original workflow: The immunoSEQ output contained only junctional sequences without quality scores, so filtering could not match that applied to full-length reads. To assign V/J genes and CDR3, sequences were annotated using PyIR, a Python wrapper for IgBLAST v1.9, with IMGT germline references. Reads with weak V/J assignments (E-value above 1e-6), missing CDR3, stop codons, out-of-frame junctions, or ambiguous translated residues were removed. V3J clonotypes were defined as sequences sharing the same inferred V gene, J gene, and CDR3 amino acid sequence. To compute the percentage overlap between repertoires, the number of shared unique clonotypes was divided by the size of the smaller repertoire. RTK rarefaction, the Chao1 estimator, and Recon v2.1 estimates of unobserved clonotypes were used to assess repertoire richness. For all TCRbeta clonotypes obtained by the gDNA method from a few donors, generation probabilities were computed with OLGA. TCRdb's version of the immuneACCESS table is confined to in-frame rearrangements and falls short of the full clone set. An unresolved V gene accounts for under half of the shortfall where checked; the remainder is of unknown origin. V and J calls and clone size are as listed in that table; D and trimming were resolved from the DNA. Across this sample there are hundreds of thousands of clones, with approximately 97% seen only once. The ten biggest clones cover about 0.057% of the sample.

Rearrangement joined TRBV19 to TRBJ1-6; TRBD1 matches 8 bases in the middle. Source material: naive CD4+ T cells sorted from blood. The sample's cell subset or site label, in plain terms: CD45RA+ positively selected. This receptor was identified in a woman in her 30s in good health. The nucleotides read TGTGCCAGTAGTATGAGGGGACAGGAGAGGACCTCACCCCTCCACTTT. The translation is CASSMRGQERTSPLHF. With the portions outside the CDR3 filled from the reference TRBV19 and TRBJ1-6 genes, the complete variable region becomes DGGITQSPKYLFRKEGQNVTLSCEQNLNHDAMYWYRQDPGQGLRLIYYSQIVNDFQKGDIAEGYSVSREKKESFPLTVTSAQKNPTAFYLCASSMRGQERTSPLHFGNGTRLTVT.